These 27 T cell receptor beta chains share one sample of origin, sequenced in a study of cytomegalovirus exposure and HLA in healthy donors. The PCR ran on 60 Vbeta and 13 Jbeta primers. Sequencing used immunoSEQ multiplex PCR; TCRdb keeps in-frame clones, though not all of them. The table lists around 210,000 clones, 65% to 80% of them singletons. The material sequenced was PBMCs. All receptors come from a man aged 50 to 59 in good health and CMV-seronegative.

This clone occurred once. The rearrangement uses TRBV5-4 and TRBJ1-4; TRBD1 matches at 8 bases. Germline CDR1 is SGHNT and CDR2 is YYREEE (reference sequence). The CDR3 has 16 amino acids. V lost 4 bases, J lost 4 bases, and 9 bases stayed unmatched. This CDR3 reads CASSGSPGQVNEKLFF. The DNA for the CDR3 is TGTGCCAGCAGCGGATCTCCGGGACAGGTTAATGAAAAACTGTTTTTT.

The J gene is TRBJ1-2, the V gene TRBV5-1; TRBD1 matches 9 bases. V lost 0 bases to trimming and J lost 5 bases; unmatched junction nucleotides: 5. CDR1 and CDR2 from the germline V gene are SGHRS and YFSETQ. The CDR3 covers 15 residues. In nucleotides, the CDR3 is TGCGCCAGCAGCTTGGGGGACAGGGCCTTATATGGCTACACCTTC. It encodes CASSLGDRALYGYTF.

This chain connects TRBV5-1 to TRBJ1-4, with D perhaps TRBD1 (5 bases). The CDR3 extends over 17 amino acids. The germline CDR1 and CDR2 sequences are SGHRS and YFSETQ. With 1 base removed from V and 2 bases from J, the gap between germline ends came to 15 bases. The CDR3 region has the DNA TGCGCCAGCAGCTTGCCTCCGGGAGAGGGGACTAATGAAAAACTGTTTTTT. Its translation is CASSLPPGEGTNEKLFF.

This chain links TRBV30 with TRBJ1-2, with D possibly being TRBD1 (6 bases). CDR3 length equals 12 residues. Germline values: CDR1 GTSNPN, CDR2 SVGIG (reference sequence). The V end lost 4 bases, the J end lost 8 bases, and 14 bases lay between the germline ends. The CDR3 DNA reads TGTGCCTGGAAACAGGGCTCCGAAGGCTACACCTTC. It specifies CAWKQGSEGYTF.

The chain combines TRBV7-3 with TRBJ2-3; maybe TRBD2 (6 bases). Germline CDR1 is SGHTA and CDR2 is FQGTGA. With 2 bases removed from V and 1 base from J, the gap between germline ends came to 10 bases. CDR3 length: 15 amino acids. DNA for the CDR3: TGTGCCAGCAGCTTATTGCGGGAAGGCACAGATACGCAGTATTTT. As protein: CASSLLREGTDTQYF. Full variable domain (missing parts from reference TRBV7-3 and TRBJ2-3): GAGVSQTPSNKVTEKGKYVELRCDPISGHTALYWYRQSLGQGPEFLIYFQGTGAADDSGLPNDRFFAVRPEGSVSTLKIQRTERGDSAVYLCASSLLREGTDTQYFGPGTRLTVL.

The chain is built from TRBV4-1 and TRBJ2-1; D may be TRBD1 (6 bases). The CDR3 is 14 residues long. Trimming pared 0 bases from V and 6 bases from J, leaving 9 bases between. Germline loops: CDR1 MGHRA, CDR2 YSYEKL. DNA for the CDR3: TGCGCCAGCAGCCAAGAAGGACAGTTCAATGAGCAGTTCTTC. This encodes CASSQEGQFNEQFF.

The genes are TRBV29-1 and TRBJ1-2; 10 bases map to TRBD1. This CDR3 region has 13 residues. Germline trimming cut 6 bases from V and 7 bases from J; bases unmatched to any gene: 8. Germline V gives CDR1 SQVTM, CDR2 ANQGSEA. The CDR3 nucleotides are TGCAGCGTCAGTCCGGGACAGGGGACTGGCTACACCTTC. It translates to CSVSPGQGTGYTF.

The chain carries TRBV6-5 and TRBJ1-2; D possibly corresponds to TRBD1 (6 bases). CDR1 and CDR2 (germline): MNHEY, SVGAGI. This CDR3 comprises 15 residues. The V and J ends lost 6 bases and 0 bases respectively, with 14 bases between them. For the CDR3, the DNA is TGTGCCAGCAGGACAGGCCGAATGGCTAACTATGGCTACACCTTC. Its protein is CASRTGRMANYGYTF.

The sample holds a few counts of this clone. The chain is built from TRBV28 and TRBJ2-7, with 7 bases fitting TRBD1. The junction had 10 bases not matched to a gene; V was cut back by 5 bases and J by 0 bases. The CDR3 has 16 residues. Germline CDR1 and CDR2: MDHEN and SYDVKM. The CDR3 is CASSPPGTVSSYEQYF. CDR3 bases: TGTGCCAGCAGTCCCCCCGGGACAGTAAGCTCCTACGAGCAGTACTTC.

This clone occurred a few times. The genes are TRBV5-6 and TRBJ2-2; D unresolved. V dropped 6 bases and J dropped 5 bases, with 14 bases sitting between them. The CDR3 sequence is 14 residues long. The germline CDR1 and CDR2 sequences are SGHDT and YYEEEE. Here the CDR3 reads CASTFQHKTGELFF. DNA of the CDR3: TGTGCCAGCACCTTCCAACACAAAACCGGGGAGCTGTTTTTT.

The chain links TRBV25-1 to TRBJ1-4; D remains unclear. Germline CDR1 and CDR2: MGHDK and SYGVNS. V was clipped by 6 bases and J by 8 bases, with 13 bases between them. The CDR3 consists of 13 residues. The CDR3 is CASRRGLGEKLFF. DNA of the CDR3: TGTGCCAGCAGGAGAGGGCTCGGGGAAAAACTGTTTTTT.

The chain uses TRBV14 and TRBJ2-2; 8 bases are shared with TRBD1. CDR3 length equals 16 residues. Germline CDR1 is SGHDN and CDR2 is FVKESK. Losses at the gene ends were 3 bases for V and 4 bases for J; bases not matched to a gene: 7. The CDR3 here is CASSHPGQGPTGELFF. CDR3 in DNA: TGTGCCAGCAGCCACCCCGGACAGGGCCCCACCGGGGAGCTGTTTTTT.

In nucleotides, the CDR3 is TGTGCCCTTAAAGGGGAGAACACTGAAGCTTTCTTT. It specifies CALKGENTEAFF. The chain carries TRBV30 and TRBJ1-1, with D tentatively TRBD1 (5 bases). The CDR3 sequence is 12 residues long. CDR1 is GTSNPN, CDR2 SVGIG, per germline (reference sequence). Deletions cut 8 bases from V and 1 base from J, with 11 bases between.

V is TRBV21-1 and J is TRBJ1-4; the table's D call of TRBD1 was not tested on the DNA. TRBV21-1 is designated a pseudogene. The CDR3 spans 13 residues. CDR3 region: CASDGQGIEKLFF. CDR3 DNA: TGTGCCAGCGACGGACAGGGTATAGAAAAACTGTTTTTT.

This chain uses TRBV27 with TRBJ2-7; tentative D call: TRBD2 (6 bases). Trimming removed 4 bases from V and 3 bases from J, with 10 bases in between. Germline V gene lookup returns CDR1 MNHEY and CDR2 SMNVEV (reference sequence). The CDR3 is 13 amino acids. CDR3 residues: CASSYRENYEQYF. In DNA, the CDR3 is TGTGCCAGCAGTTACCGGGAGAACTACGAGCAGTACTTC.

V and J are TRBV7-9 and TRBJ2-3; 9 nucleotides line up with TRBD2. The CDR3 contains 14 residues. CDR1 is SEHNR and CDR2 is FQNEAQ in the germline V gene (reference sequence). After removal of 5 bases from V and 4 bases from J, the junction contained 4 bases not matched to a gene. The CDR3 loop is CASSPSGRPDTQYF. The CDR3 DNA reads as TGTGCCAGCAGCCCCAGCGGGAGGCCAGATACGCAGTATTTT.

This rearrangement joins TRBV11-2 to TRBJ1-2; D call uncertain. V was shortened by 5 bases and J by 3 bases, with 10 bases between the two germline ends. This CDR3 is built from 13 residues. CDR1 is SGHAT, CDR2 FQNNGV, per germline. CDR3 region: CASSQQVDYGYTF. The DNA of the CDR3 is TGTGCCAGCAGCCAGCAGGTAGACTATGGCTACACCTTC.

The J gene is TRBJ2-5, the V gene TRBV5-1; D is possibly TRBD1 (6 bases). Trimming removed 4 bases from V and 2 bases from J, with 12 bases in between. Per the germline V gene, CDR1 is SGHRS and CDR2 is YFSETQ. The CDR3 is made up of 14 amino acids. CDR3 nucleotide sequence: TGCGCCAGCAGCGACGGACAGAAACAAGAGACCCAGTACTTC. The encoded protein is CASSDGQKQETQYF.

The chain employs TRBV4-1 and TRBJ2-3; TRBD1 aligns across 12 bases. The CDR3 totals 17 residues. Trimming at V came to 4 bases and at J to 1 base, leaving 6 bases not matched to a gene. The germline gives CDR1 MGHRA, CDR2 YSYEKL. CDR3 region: CASSLSGTGGGTDTQYF. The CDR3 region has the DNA TGCGCCAGCAGCCTCTCCGGGACAGGGGGCGGCACAGATACGCAGTATTTT.

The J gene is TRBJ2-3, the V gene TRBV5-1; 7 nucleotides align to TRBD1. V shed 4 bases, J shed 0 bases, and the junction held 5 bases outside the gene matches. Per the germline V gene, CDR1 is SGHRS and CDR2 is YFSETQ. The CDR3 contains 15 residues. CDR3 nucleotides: TGCGCCAGCAGCCCGACAGGGTCTAGCACAGATACGCAGTATTTT. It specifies CASSPTGSSTDTQYF.

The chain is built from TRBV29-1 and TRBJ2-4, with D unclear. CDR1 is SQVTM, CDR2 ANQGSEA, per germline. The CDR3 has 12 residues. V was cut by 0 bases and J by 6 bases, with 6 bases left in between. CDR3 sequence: CSVEDPVNIQYF. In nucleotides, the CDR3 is TGCAGCGTTGAAGACCCTGTAAACATTCAGTACTTC.

The CDR3 DNA is TGCGCCAGCAGCCGAGAAGCGGATAGCTCCTACGAGCAGTACTTC. This sequence encodes CASSREADSSYEQYF. This chain links TRBV4-1 with TRBJ2-7; the D gene is possibly TRBD2 (5 bases). The CDR3 extends over 15 amino acids. The germline V gene encodes CDR1 MGHRA and CDR2 YSYEKL. V was clipped by 4 bases and J by 0 bases, with 13 bases between them.

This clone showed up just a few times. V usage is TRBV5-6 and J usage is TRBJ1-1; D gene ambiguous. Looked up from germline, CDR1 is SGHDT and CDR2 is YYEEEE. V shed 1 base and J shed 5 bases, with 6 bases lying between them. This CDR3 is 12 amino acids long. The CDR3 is CASSLIPTEAFF. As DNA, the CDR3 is TGTGCCAGCAGCTTGATCCCTACTGAAGCTTTCTTT.

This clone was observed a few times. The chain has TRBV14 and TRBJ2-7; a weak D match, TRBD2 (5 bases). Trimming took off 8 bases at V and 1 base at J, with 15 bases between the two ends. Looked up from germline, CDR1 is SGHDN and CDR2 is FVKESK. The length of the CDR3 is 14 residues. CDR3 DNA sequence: TGTGCCAGCGCGCGCGACTACCAATCCTACGAGCAGTACTTC. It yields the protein CASARDYQSYEQYF.

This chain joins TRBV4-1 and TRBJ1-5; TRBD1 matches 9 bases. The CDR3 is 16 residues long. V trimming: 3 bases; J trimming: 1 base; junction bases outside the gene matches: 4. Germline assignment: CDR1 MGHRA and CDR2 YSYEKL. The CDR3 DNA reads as TGCGCCAGCAGCCACTGGGGACAGGGAAGCAATCAGCCCCAGCATTTT. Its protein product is CASSHWGQGSNQPQHF.

The CDR3 nucleotides are TGTGCCAGCAGCTTTCCTTCAGGGGGAAACACCATATATTTT. Its protein is CASSFPSGGNTIYF. This sequence joins TRBV7-2 and TRBJ1-3; D is possibly TRBD1 (5 bases). CDR3 length: 14 amino acids. Germline CDR1 reads SGHTA; CDR2 reads FQGNSA. Between the trimmed V and J ends, which lost 3 bases and 4 bases, there was a span of 10 bases. The variable domain in full, completed from reference TRBV7-2 and TRBJ1-3, reads GAGVSQSPSNKVTEKGKDVELRCDPISGHTALYWYRQSLGQGLEFLIYFQGNSAPDKSGLPSDRFSAERTGGSVSTLTIQRTQQEDSAVYLCASSFPSGGNTIYFGEGSWLTVV.

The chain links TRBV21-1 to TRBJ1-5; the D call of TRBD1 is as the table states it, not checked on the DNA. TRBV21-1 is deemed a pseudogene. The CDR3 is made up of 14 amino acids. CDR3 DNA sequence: TGTGCCAGCAGCGCGACAGGGGACCGACAGCCCCAGCATTTT. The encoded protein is CASSATGDRQPQHF.